Presented here are 28 T cell receptor beta chains from one specimen sequenced in a study of patients and donors after allogeneic stem cell transplantation. TCRdb ran MiXCR on the RT-PCR reads and lists one entry per CDR3 protein. The sample comprises hundreds of thousands of distinct CDR3 sequences, roughly 17% of which are singletons, and roughly 7% rests with the top ten. Sequenced input: blood, either unsorted or a sorted T cell fraction (not recorded which). The source is a human donor who was either an allogeneic HSCT recipient or a stem cell or donor lymphocyte infusion donor (not recorded which). It is not recorded whose cells these are; they may come from a transplant donor.

There are many counts of this clonotype. The chain links TRBV12-3 or TRBV12-4 to TRBJ2-3; weak D call: TRBD2 (6 bases). The V end was cut by 5 bases, the J end by 2 bases, with 8 bases between. The CDR3 loop spans 13 amino acids. CDR3 sequence: CASSRDSTDTQYF. CDR3 DNA: TGTGCCAGCAGTCGGGACTCCACAGATACGCAGTATTTT.

This clonotype appeared a few times. In nucleotides, the CDR3 is TGTGCCAGCAGCTTAGGTCGGGTTCAGGGGACCCAGTACTTC. Protein: CASSLGRVQGTQYF. This chain uses TRBV7-2 with TRBJ2-5; tentative D call: TRBD1 (5 bases). Trimming took off 1 base at V and 7 bases at J, with 13 bases between the two ends. This CDR3 region has 14 residues. CDR1 SGHTA and CDR2 FQGNSA come from the germline V gene. The complete variable domain, with remaining parts taken from reference TRBV7-2 and TRBJ2-5, reads GAGVSQSPSNKVTEKGKDVELRCDPISGHTALYWYRQSLGQGLEFLIYFQGNSAPDKSGLPSDRFSAERTGGSVSTLTIQRTQQEDSAVYLCASSLGRVQGTQYFGPGTRLLVL.

The chain links TRBV25-1 to TRBJ1-1; a weak D match, TRBD1 (6 bases). The CDR3 is made up of 13 amino acids. The V gene's germline CDR1 is MGHDK and CDR2 SYGVNS. Trimming cost V 6 bases and J 6 bases, with 14 bases left between them. The CDR3 DNA is TGTGCCAGCAGGGGAACAGGGAGCTCTGAAGCTTTCTTT. It is translated as CASRGTGSSEAFF.

V gene TRBV20-1 combines with J gene TRBJ1-1; D possibly corresponds to TRBD1 (6 bases). CDR1 and CDR2 (germline): DFQATT, SNEGSKA (reference sequence). V gave up 2 bases and J gave up 6 bases, with 16 bases separating them. The CDR3 extends over 14 amino acids. CDR3 region: CSARPRAGVPEAFF. The CDR3 DNA follows: TGCAGTGCTAGACCTAGGGCAGGGGTGCCTGAAGCTTTCTTT.

This clonotype was counted between two and nine times. The V call is TRBV13, the J call TRBJ2-5; 7 bases are shared with TRBD1. Germline loops: CDR1 PRHDT, CDR2 FYEKMQ (reference sequence). This CDR3 is 16 amino acids long. The V segment lost 4 bases and the J segment 2 bases; nucleotides outside the gene matches: 10. Written as DNA, the CDR3 is TGTGCCAGCAGCTCCCGCGGCAGGGGGAAGCAAGAGACCCAGTACTTC. It translates to CASSSRGRGKQETQYF. The whole variable domain, filled in from reference TRBV13 and TRBJ2-5, reads AAGVIQSPRHLIKEKRETATLKCYPIPRHDTVYWYQQGPGQDPQFLISFYEKMQSDKGSIPDRFSAQQFSDYHSELNMSSLELGDSALYFCASSSRGRGKQETQYFGPGTRLLVL.

The table lists this clonotype with a few counts. The V and J genes are TRBV18 and TRBJ2-1; 7 bases align to TRBD1. Germline CDR1 reads KGHSH; CDR2 reads LQKENI. The CDR3 is made up of 16 amino acids. V shed 6 bases and J 1 base; nucleotides not matched to a gene: 9. CDR3 coding DNA: TGTGCCAGCTCCCAGGGACAGATGAGGTCCTACAATGAGCAGTTCTTC. Its protein is CASSQGQMRSYNEQFF. The variable domain in full, completed from reference TRBV18 and TRBJ2-1, reads NAGVMQNPRHLVRRRGQEARLRCSPMKGHSHVYWYRQLPEEGLKFMVYLQKENIIDESGMPKERFSAEFPKEGPSILRIQQVVRGDSAAYFCASSQGQMRSYNEQFFGPGTRLTVL.

This clonotype was detected only a few times. The chain carries TRBV5-1 and TRBJ2-7; D unclear. CDR1 SGHRS and CDR2 YFSETQ come from the germline V gene. The V end lost 1 base, the J end lost 6 bases, and 14 bases lay between the germline ends. The CDR3 is made up of 14 amino acids. The DNA for the CDR3 is TGCGCCAGCAGCTTGAAGGCAGTCCTAGGCGAGCAGTACTTC. Encoded protein: CASSLKAVLGEQYF.

The gene calls are TRBV24-1 and TRBJ2-5; a possible D gene is TRBD2 (6 bases). The length of the CDR3 is 15 residues. Germline values: CDR1 KGHDR, CDR2 SFDVKD. V was pared by 3 bases and J by 5 bases, with 15 bases between. CDR3 protein: CATSDLSGGRETQYF. CDR3 DNA sequence: TGTGCCACCAGTGATCTCTCCGGGGGTAGGGAGACCCAGTACTTC.

V usage is TRBV6-1 and J usage is TRBJ2-7; D gene unclear. Trimming took off 4 bases at V and 6 bases at J, with 19 bases between the two ends. Germline CDR1 and CDR2: MNHNS and SASEGT. This CDR3 has 15 residues. CDR3 nucleotide sequence: TGTGCCAGCAGTGTAGACCCCCGTAAGGAAGCCGAGCAGTACTTC. The encoded protein is CASSVDPRKEAEQYF.

J is TRBJ2-7 and V is TRBV14; D unclear. V was shortened by 0 bases and J by 3 bases, with 9 bases between the two germline ends. The germline gives CDR1 SGHDN, CDR2 FVKESK. CDR3 size: 14 residues. As DNA, the CDR3 is TGTGCCAGCAGCCAAGATCTAAGGATCTACGAGCAGTACTTC. This codes for CASSQDLRIYEQYF.

The chain recombines TRBV5-6 with TRBJ1-1; D is undetermined. The germline V gene encodes CDR1 SGHDT and CDR2 YYEEEE. Trimming left V 3 bases short and J 7 bases short, with 16 bases between. CDR3 length equals 14 residues. CDR3 bases: TGTGCCAGCAGCTATACAGCCCTCGGAGGTGAAGCTTTCTTT. Its translation is CASSYTALGGEAFF.

The V call is TRBV6-1, the J call TRBJ1-4, with 9 bases matching TRBD1. V lost 6 bases and J lost 5; bases outside the gene matches: 1. The CDR3 extends over 13 amino acids. Germline V gives CDR1 MNHNS, CDR2 SASEGT. The CDR3 reads CASRTGGNEKLFF. CDR3 in DNA: TGTGCCAGCAGGACAGGGGGAAATGAAAAACTGTTTTTT.

This clonotype was counted only a few times. V usage is TRBV9 and J usage is TRBJ2-7; 10 bases agree with TRBD2. The V segment lost 6 bases and the J segment 5 bases; nucleotides outside the gene matches: 8. This CDR3 has 14 residues. Germline assignment: CDR1 SGDLS and CDR2 YYNGEE. In DNA form, the CDR3 reads TGTGCCAGCACTCCGGGACTAGCGTACCACGAGCAGTACTTC. Translating gives CASTPGLAYHEQYF. The entire variable domain, with the rest obtained from reference TRBV9 and TRBJ2-7, is as follows: DSGVTQTPKHLITATGQRVTLRCSPRSGDLSVYWYQQSLDQGLQFLIQYYNGEERAKGNILERFSAQQFPDLHSELNLSSLELGDSALYFCASTPGLAYHEQYFGPGTRLTVT.

This clonotype was detected many times. V gene TRBV4-1 combines with J gene TRBJ2-1, with D unresolved. This CDR3 is 12 amino acids long. Germline V gene data show CDR1 as MGHRA and CDR2 as YSYEKL. Trimming pared 2 bases from V and 7 bases from J, leaving 6 bases between. CDR3 residues: CASSQPNNEQFF. The CDR3 bases are TGCGCCAGCAGCCAACCCAATAATGAGCAGTTCTTC.

This clonotype was seen more than once but under ten times. This chain joins TRBV5-1 and TRBJ2-5; 8 bases are a match to TRBD2. With V trimmed by 2 bases and J by 3 bases, 0 bases remained unmatched. Per the germline V gene, CDR1 is SGHRS and CDR2 is YFSETQ. The CDR3 extends over 13 amino acids. The CDR3 DNA follows: TGCGCCAGCAGCTTTAGCGGGAAAGAGACCCAGTACTTC. The encoded protein is CASSFSGKETQYF. Complete variable domain (other parts from reference TRBV5-1 and TRBJ2-5): KAGVTQTPRYLIKTRGQQVTLSCSPISGHRSVSWYQQTPGQGLQFLFEYFSETQRNKGNFPGRFSGRQFSNSRSEMNVSTLELGDSALYLCASSFSGKETQYFGPGTRLLVL.

The chain is built from TRBV7-2 and TRBJ2-7; 9 bases fit TRBD2. The CDR3 runs to 14 residues. Germline CDR1 reads SGHTA; CDR2 reads FQGNSA. The V segment lost 5 bases and the J segment 2 bases; nucleotides outside the gene matches: 4. The CDR3: CASSRVAGAYEQYF. The CDR3, as DNA: TGTGCCAGCAGCCGGGTAGCGGGGGCCTACGAGCAGTACTTC. The entire variable domain, with the rest obtained from reference TRBV7-2 and TRBJ2-7, is as follows: GAGVSQSPSNKVTEKGKDVELRCDPISGHTALYWYRQSLGQGLEFLIYFQGNSAPDKSGLPSDRFSAERTGGSVSTLTIQRTQQEDSAVYLCASSRVAGAYEQYFGPGTRLTVT.

This clonotype occurred a few times. The chain joins TRBV2 to TRBJ2-7, with a possible D match to TRBD2 (6 bases). Germline V CDR1 and CDR2: SNHLY, FYNNEI. Between the trimmed V and J ends, which lost 6 bases and 1 base, there was a span of 10 bases. This CDR3 is built from 13 residues. The DNA for the CDR3 is TGTGCCAGCAGGGTGGGGAGGTCCTACGAGCAGTACTTC. It is translated as CASRVGRSYEQYF.

There are a few counts of this clonotype. This chain uses TRBV20-1 with TRBJ2-4; TRBD2 matches 7 bases. The CDR3 has 13 residues. The germline CDR1 and CDR2 sequences are DFQATT and SNEGSKA (reference sequence). V lost 6 bases and J lost 0; bases outside the gene matches: 2. CDR3 region: CSASGVAKNIQYF. DNA for the CDR3: TGCAGTGCGAGCGGGGTAGCCAAAAACATTCAGTACTTC.

The chain couples TRBV30 to TRBJ2-7, with D hard to call. Germline CDR1 and CDR2: GTSNPN and SVGIG (reference sequence). This CDR3 has 15 residues. V gave up 3 bases and J gave up 3 bases, with 18 bases separating them. The CDR3 nucleotides read TGTGCCTGGAGCTCGGGCTTGATAGGACGCTACGAGCAGTACTTC. Protein sequence: CAWSSGLIGRYEQYF.

The V call is TRBV4-2, the J call TRBJ2-5; D gene unclear. V shed 0 bases and J shed 1 base, with 6 bases lying between them. The germline V gene has CDR1 LGHNA and CDR2 YNFKEQ. The CDR3 extends over 14 amino acids. The CDR3 DNA reads as TGTGCCAGCAGCCAAGAGAGACTCCAAGAGACCCAGTACTTC. It encodes CASSQERLQETQYF.

This clonotype has only a few counts. This chain links TRBV20-1 with TRBJ2-3; tentatively, D is TRBD2 (6 bases). The CDR3 is 14 amino acids. The germline V gene encodes CDR1 DFQATT and CDR2 SNEGSKA (reference sequence). The CDR3 is CSGGVRERKDTQYF. In nucleotides, the CDR3 is TGCAGCGGCGGGGTCCGGGAGCGAAAAGATACGCAGTATTTT.

The rearrangement uses TRBV6-1 and TRBJ1-2, with 8 positions matching TRBD1. The CDR3 has 16 residues. Germline CDR1 MNHNS, CDR2 SASEGT. The V and J ends lost 6 bases and 5 bases, in that order; junction bases with no gene match: 14. In nucleotides, the CDR3 is TGTGCCAGCAGCCGCGGACAGGGCTCTGTGTTATATGGCTACACCTTC. It is translated as CASSRGQGSVLYGYTF.

This clonotype turned up a few times. The chain has TRBV6-5 and TRBJ1-5; D gene ambiguous. The length of the CDR3 is 15 residues. Trimming removed 2 bases at V and 0 bases at J, with 8 bases between. Germline V gene sequence: CDR1 MNHEY, CDR2 SVGAGI. CDR3 amino acids: CASSYKWDSNQPQHF. In DNA form, the CDR3 reads TGTGCCAGCAGTTACAAGTGGGATAGCAATCAGCCCCAGCATTTT.

The chain carries TRBV6-4 and TRBJ2-7; a weak D match, TRBD1 (5 bases). CDR1 and CDR2 (germline): MRHNA, SNTAGT. Deletions cut 2 bases from V and 0 bases from J, with 11 bases between. CDR3 length equals 15 residues. Here the CDR3 DNA reads TGTGCCAGCAGTGACCTCGAAAGGGGCTCCTACGAGCAGTACTTC. It codes for CASSDLERGSYEQYF.

The count of this clonotype is one. This sequence joins TRBV12-3 or TRBV12-4 and TRBJ1-2; unclear D gene. With 2 bases removed from V and 2 bases from J, the gap between germline ends came to 9 bases. The CDR3 length is 14 residues. In DNA form, the CDR3 reads TGTGCCAGCAGTTTATCGGCGTTGAACTATGGCTACACCTTC. Translation gives CASSLSALNYGYTF.

At least ten counts were recorded for this clonotype. The chain is built from TRBV5-1 and TRBJ2-3; 9 bases are shared with TRBD2. Germline V gene data show CDR1 as SGHRS and CDR2 as YFSETQ. Losses at the gene ends were 5 bases for V and 0 bases for J; bases not matched to a gene: 10. This CDR3 has 17 residues. In DNA, the CDR3 is TGCGCCAGCAGTCCTGCGGGGCTAGCGGGGAGCACAGATACGCAGTATTTT. It yields the protein CASSPAGLAGSTDTQYF.

There are many counts of this clonotype. Here the CDR3 reads CASAQGRPYEQYF. DNA for the CDR3: TGTGCCAGCGCGCAGGGGCGCCCCTACGAGCAGTACTTC. This chain links TRBV6-1 with TRBJ2-7; D may be TRBD1 (6 bases). This CDR3 contains 13 residues. Germline V CDR1 and CDR2: MNHNS, SASEGT. Between the trimmed V and J ends, which lost 8 bases and 2 bases, there was a span of 13 bases.

This chain links TRBV20-1 with TRBJ1-4; a possible D gene is TRBD1 (5 bases). Germline V gene lookup returns CDR1 DFQATT and CDR2 SNEGSKA (reference sequence). V was shortened by 5 bases and J by 8 bases, with 15 bases between the two germline ends. The CDR3 has 13 amino acids. The CDR3 DNA reads as TGCAGTGCTGGGGGGTTCAGTAGAGAAAAACTGTTTTTT. Encoded protein: CSAGGFSREKLFF.